Listed here are 22 T cell receptor beta chains from one sample, sequenced in a study of TIL therapy for anti-PD-1-resistant metastatic lung cancer (dated by TCRdb to about 2021). Interpreted using the paper, the time point label stands for: pre-treatment sample, taken before nivolumab and TIL therapy. TCR beta CDR3 regions were amplified from genomic DNA by bias-controlled multiplex PCR with the immunoSEQ v3 hsTCRB kit. Entries here come from immuneACCESS through TCRdb and include only in-frame sequences with V and J called. Some clones fail to appear in such tables; in the studies checked, an unresolved V gene covers under half of the shortfall, and the cause of the remainder is unknown. Recorded for this sample are approximately 53,000 clones; roughly 78% of them occurred a single time. The ten largest account for roughly 5% of the sample. The sample consisted of blood, taken at baseline. Receptors were obtained from a woman between 25 and 80 years old with non-small cell lung cancer.

The rearrangement uses TRBV15 and TRBJ2-7; 8 nucleotides align to TRBD2. In germline, CDR1 is LNHNV, CDR2 YYDKDF (reference sequence). The CDR3 runs 15 residues. The V segment lost 0 bases and the J segment 4 bases; nucleotides outside the gene matches: 5. This CDR3 is CATSREVTSAYEQYF. CDR3 DNA: TGTGCCACCAGCAGAGAAGTGACTAGCGCATACGAGCAGTACTTC. Filled out from reference TRBV15 and TRBJ2-7, the complete variable domain reads DAMVIQNPRYQVTQFGKPVTLSCSQTLNHNVMYWYQQKSSQAPKLLFHYYDKDFNNEADTPDNFQSRRPNTSFCFLDIRSPGLGDTAMYLCATSREVTSAYEQYFGPGTRLTVT.

The chain carries TRBV19 and TRBJ2-3; the match to TRBD1 covers 10 bases. CDR3 length equals 16 residues. V was clipped by 1 base and J by 6 bases; unmatched bases: 7. CDR1 and CDR2 (germline): LNHDA, SQIVND (reference sequence). The CDR3 protein is CASSIVPGQGLDTQYF. The CDR3 DNA sequence: TGTGCCAGTAGTATAGTTCCGGGACAGGGGCTTGATACGCAGTATTTT.

This clone was seen a single time. This chain uses TRBV5-1 with TRBJ2-7, with 7 nucleotides matching TRBD1. V shed 5 bases and J 2 bases; nucleotides not matched to a gene: 10. Per the germline V gene, CDR1 is SGHRS and CDR2 is YFSETQ. The CDR3 extends over 15 amino acids. Here the CDR3 DNA reads TGCGCCAGCAGTCAGAGGACAGGCTCCACCTACGAGCAGTACTTC. Amino acid sequence: CASSQRTGSTYEQYF.

This chain joins TRBV6-1 and TRBJ1-3, with unresolved D. CDR3 length equals 13 residues. With 4 bases removed from V and 4 bases from J, the gap between germline ends came to 8 bases. CDR1 and CDR2 (germline): MNHNS, SASEGT. In nucleotides, the CDR3 is TGTGCCAGCAGTGCCACGGAGGGAAACACCATATATTTT. It translates to CASSATEGNTIYF.

There are a few counts of this clone. The chain recombines TRBV5-6 with TRBJ1-2; tentative D call: TRBD1 (6 bases). This CDR3 spans 14 amino acids. V was cut by 4 bases and J by 1 base, with 11 bases left in between. Germline values: CDR1 SGHDT, CDR2 YYEEEE. In DNA, the CDR3 is TGTGCCAGCAGCACGCAGGGGTATAACTATGGCTACACCTTC. It translates to CASSTQGYNYGYTF.

This clone was counted once. The J gene is TRBJ2-3, the V gene TRBV27; 10 bases align to TRBD2. V shed 6 bases and J 3 bases; nucleotides not matched to a gene: 21. CDR1 is MNHEY and CDR2 is SMNVEV in the germline V gene (reference sequence). The CDR3 has 20 residues. In DNA form, the CDR3 reads TGTGCCAGCAGCCACCGCGGGGGCGTTAGACTAGCGGGTATAACAGATACGCAGTATTTT. Protein sequence: CASSHRGGVRLAGITDTQYF.

CDR3: CASSQGHMNTEAFF. In nucleotides, the CDR3 is TGCGCCAGCAGTCAGGGACACATGAACACTGAAGCTTTCTTT. The chain joins TRBV5-1 to TRBJ1-1; perhaps TRBD1 as D (6 bases). The germline V and J ends were trimmed by 5 bases and 0 bases, with 11 bases remaining between them. This CDR3 has 14 amino acids. Germline V lookup: CDR1 SGHRS, CDR2 YFSETQ. Variable domain in full (rest from reference TRBV5-1 and TRBJ1-1): KAGVTQTPRYLIKTRGQQVTLSCSPISGHRSVSWYQQTPGQGLQFLFEYFSETQRNKGNFPGRFSGRQFSNSRSEMNVSTLELGDSALYLCASSQGHMNTEAFFGQGTRLTVV.

This clone was seen only once. The rearrangement links TRBV19 to TRBJ1-1; tentative D call: TRBD1 (5 bases). CDR1 is LNHDA and CDR2 is SQIVND in the germline V gene (reference sequence). The CDR3 totals 14 residues. The V gene lost 6 bases and the J gene lost 1 base, with 12 bases spanning the gap. The CDR3 sequence is CASSAGGWNTEAFF. CDR3 bases: TGTGCCAGTAGCGCCGGGGGGTGGAACACTGAAGCTTTCTTT. Full variable domain (remainder filled in from reference TRBV19 and TRBJ1-1): DGGITQSPKYLFRKEGQNVTLSCEQNLNHDAMYWYRQDPGQGLRLIYYSQIVNDFQKGDIAEGYSVSREKKESFPLTVTSAQKNPTAFYLCASSAGGWNTEAFFGQGTRLTVV.

There are a few counts of this clone. This chain uses TRBV28 with TRBJ1-2; TRBD1 aligns across 8 bases. CDR1 MDHEN and CDR2 SYDVKM come from the germline V gene. This CDR3 contains 16 residues. V lost 5 bases to trimming and J lost 8 bases; unmatched junction nucleotides: 16. CDR3 nucleotide sequence: TGTGCCAGCAGTCCGCCATTACGGACAGGGAAGGGCGGCTACACCTTC. Its protein product is CASSPPLRTGKGGYTF.

V gene TRBV5-1 combines with J gene TRBJ2-5; TRBD1 might be the D (6 bases). The DNA end favors TRBJ2-7, so the J call may be wrong. The CDR3 length is 17 residues. Per germline, CDR1 SGHRS and CDR2 YFSETQ. CDR3 sequence (DNA): TGCGCCAGCAGCTTGTTTCTGGGGGCAGGTGGGTCCTACGAGCAGTACTTC. It encodes CASSLFLGAGGSYEQYF.

The chain has TRBV25-1 and TRBJ1-2, with D maybe TRBD1 (6 bases). Germline V lookup: CDR1 MGHDK, CDR2 SYGVNS. The CDR3 spans 17 residues. V was shortened by 4 bases and J by 2 bases, with 20 bases between the two germline ends. The CDR3 nucleotides read TGTGCCAGCAGTGCCTCAAAGTCGGGGGCGAAGAACTATGGCTACACCTTC. This translates into CASSASKSGAKNYGYTF.

This chain joins TRBV29-1 and TRBJ1-2; D gene unclear. V lost 0 bases and J lost 6, with 5 bases in between. The germline V gene has CDR1 SQVTM and CDR2 ANQGSEA. The CDR3 runs 11 residues. Here the CDR3 reads CSVEDRHGYTF. The DNA for the CDR3 is TGCAGCGTTGAAGACAGGCATGGCTACACCTTC.

This chain uses TRBV4-2 with TRBJ1-2; 8 bases agree with TRBD1. The germline gives CDR1 LGHNA, CDR2 YNFKEQ. With 5 bases clipped from V and 8 bases from J, the junction kept 13 bases outside the gene matches. The CDR3 covers 15 residues. This CDR3 reads CASSDHGQGSKGYTF. The CDR3 coding sequence is TGTGCCAGCAGCGACCACGGACAGGGCTCGAAAGGCTACACCTTC.

The V and J genes are TRBV4-2 and TRBJ2-4; D possibly uses TRBD1 or TRBD2 (11 bases each). The CDR3 has 21 amino acids. CDR1 LGHNA and CDR2 YNFKEQ come from the germline V gene. V lost 4 bases and J 5 bases, leaving 33 bases between the germline ends. CDR3 protein: CASSRGVWTGGATSGENIQYF. CDR3 in DNA: TGTGCCAGCAGCCGCGGGGTTTGGACAGGGGGCGCGACTAGCGGGGAAAACATTCAGTACTTC.

J is TRBJ1-2 and V is TRBV19; D ambiguous. The V gene lost 2 bases and the J gene lost 2 bases, with 6 bases spanning the gap. The CDR3 sequence is 13 residues long. Germline V gene lookup returns CDR1 LNHDA and CDR2 SQIVND (reference sequence). In DNA, the CDR3 is TGTGCCAGTAGTATATCAGGCAACTATGGCTACACCTTC. Its translation is CASSISGNYGYTF.

The V gene is TRBV11-1, the J gene TRBJ2-2; D remains ambiguous. The CDR3 runs to 15 residues. Germline V gene sequence: CDR1 SGHAT, CDR2 FQDESV (reference sequence). Trimming stripped 2 bases from V and 0 bases from J, with 7 bases between. CDR3 nucleotides: TGTGCCAGCAGCTTACTTACGACGAACACCGGGGAGCTGTTTTTT. Its protein is CASSLLTTNTGELFF.

This chain links TRBV19 with TRBJ1-3, with unresolved D. V was clipped by 0 bases and J by 0 bases, with 15 bases between them. Germline lookup yields CDR1 LNHDA and CDR2 SQIVND (reference sequence). CDR3 size: 18 residues. Here the CDR3 DNA reads TGTGCCAGTAGTATAGATCGGTTGGGCCTGAGCTCTGGAAACACCATATATTTT. Encoded protein: CASSIDRLGLSSGNTIYF.

The chain recombines TRBV5-1 with TRBJ2-4; perhaps TRBD1 as D (6 bases). The germline V and J ends were trimmed by 4 bases and 3 bases, with 20 bases remaining between them. CDR1 SGHRS and CDR2 YFSETQ come from the germline V gene. This CDR3 has 17 residues. CDR3 sequence reads: CASSPTQGPLGKNIQYF. The CDR3 coding sequence is TGCGCCAGCAGCCCGACCCAGGGGCCACTTGGCAAAAACATTCAGTACTTC.

The genes are TRBV7-9 and TRBJ1-2; D gene uncertain. The CDR3 totals 15 residues. CDR1 is SEHNR, CDR2 FQNEAQ, per germline (reference sequence). Deletions cut 1 base from V and 2 bases from J, with 11 bases between. In DNA form, the CDR3 reads TGTGCCAGCAGCTTAGATCGGTCGGGAAACTATGGCTACACCTTC. It codes for CASSLDRSGNYGYTF. The variable domain in full, completed from reference TRBV7-9 and TRBJ1-2, reads DTGVSQNPRHKITKRGQNVTFRCDPISEHNRLYWYRQTLGQGPEFLTYFQNEAQLEKSRLLSDRFSAERPKGSFSTLEIQRTEQGDSAMYLCASSLDRSGNYGYTFGSGTRLTVV.

The chain recombines TRBV6-1 with TRBJ2-5, with D unclear. Germline lookup yields CDR1 MNHNS and CDR2 SASEGT. Trimming took off 4 bases at V and 0 bases at J, with 9 bases between the two ends. The CDR3 is 14 amino acids. The CDR3 sequence is CASSGRTHQETQYF. The CDR3 nucleotides read TGTGCCAGCAGTGGACGAACCCACCAAGAGACCCAGTACTTC.

The chain uses TRBV19 and TRBJ1-3; D call uncertain. Deletions cut 5 bases from V and 0 bases from J, with 14 bases between. This CDR3 comprises 16 residues. Germline-derived CDR1 and CDR2 are LNHDA and SQIVND (reference sequence). The CDR3, as DNA: TGTGCCAGTAGTCCGATACAGAGATACTCTGGAAACACCATATATTTT. Translated: CASSPIQRYSGNTIYF.

This clone was picked up many times. The rearrangement links TRBV7-9 to TRBJ1-5; no reliable D call. V gave up 1 base and J gave up 4 bases, with 5 bases separating them. Per germline, CDR1 SEHNR and CDR2 FQNEAQ (reference sequence). CDR3 size: 13 residues. The CDR3 is CASSLGFNQPQHF. DNA of the CDR3: TGTGCCAGCAGCTTAGGATTTAATCAGCCCCAGCATTTT.